This T cell receptor (beta chain) was profiled in a study of read filtering for tumor transcriptome and immune sequencing. This library used roughly 370 ng RNA and molecular barcoded adaptors spanning alpha/delta and beta/gamma chains. One entry per CDR3 protein results from TCRdb running MiXCR on the reads. The table shows under 40,000 distinct CDR3 sequences, with 14% occurring only once. This CDR3 is 14 amino acids long. Germline V gene data show CDR1 as KGHSH and CDR2 as LQKENI. V was clipped by 5 bases and J by 7 bases, with 17 bases between them. This clonotype was seen at least ten times. The source material was a population of CD138-negative cells sorted from bone marrow. This clonotype originated in a donor at least 40 years old with multiple myeloma. This chain uses TRBV18 with TRBJ1-1; maybe TRBD1 (6 bases). The CDR3 nucleotides are TGTGCCAGCTCATCCGGGCCAGGGGAATATGAAGCTTTCTTT. It specifies CASSSGPGEYEAFF.